This is a list of T cell receptor beta chains from one sample in a study of T cell repertoires in ileal Crohn's disease. Clones were sequenced by immunoSEQ multiplex PCR, and TCRdb holds only the in-frame ones, with some missing. In the table there are over 9,000 clones, less than 85% of which are singletons. What was sequenced was ileal tissue. The receptors shown here come from an adult with Crohn's disease. CDR3s include the opening cysteine and the closing phenylalanine or tryptophan. A D gene is named only where the DNA matches it firmly. Clone sizes are given selectively: once, few, many, or a class where the clone is expanded.

TGCAGCGTGGAGACAGGGGGTTATGAGCAGCCCCAGCATTTT	CSVETGGYEQPQHF	-	TRBV29-1	TRBJ1-5	TRBD1
TGTGCCAGCAGCTTGGGACCCTCCAGGGATAGCACAGATACGCAGTATTTT	CASSLGPSRDSTDTQYF	few	TRBV5-5	TRBJ2-3	-
TGTGCCAGCAGCCAGGGCGTTATCTCCTATAATTCACCCCTCCACTTT	CASSQGVISYNSPLHF	once	TRBV9	TRBJ1-6	-
TGTGCCAGCAGTTTAAGCTGGGGAGATCAGCCCCAGCATTTT	CASSLSWGDQPQHF	-	TRBV27	TRBJ1-5	-
TGCGCCAGCAGCTTTGATACAGGGTTCCAAGAGACCCAGTACTTC	CASSFDTGFQETQYF	once	TRBV5-1	TRBJ2-5	-
TGCGCCAGCAGCTTGGTCCAGGGAACCTACAATGAGCAGTTCTTC	CASSLVQGTYNEQFF	-	TRBV5-1	TRBJ2-1	-
TGTGCCAGCAGTGCTCGCTCGGAGGGTGGCTACACCTTC	CASSARSEGGYTF	-	TRBV6-1	TRBJ1-2	-
TGTGCCAGCTCACCACCGGAGGGGACCTTTGGCTATGGCTACACCTTC	CASSPPEGTFGYGYTF	-	TRBV18	TRBJ1-2	-
TGCGCCAGCAGCTTGGGTCGCGATCAGCCCCAGCATTTT	CASSLGRDQPQHF	-	TRBV5-1	TRBJ1-5	-
TGCAGCGCAACTAGCGGGAGGGGAGAGACCCAGTACTTC	CSATSGRGETQYF	once	TRBV29-1	TRBJ2-5	TRBD2
TGTGCCATCGGGGGACAGGGCTCCTACGAGCAGTACTTC	CAIGGQGSYEQYF	-	TRBV10-3	TRBJ2-7	TRBD1
TGTGCCAGCAGCGCCAGGACTAGCGGGGGAGACAATGAGCAGTTCTTC	CASSARTSGGDNEQFF	-	TRBV9	TRBJ2-1	TRBD2
TGCGCCAGCAGGGTTCAGGTCTCCACTCTCGAGCAGTACTTC	CASRVQVSTLEQYF	-	TRBV5-1	TRBJ2-7	-
TGCGCCAGCAGCTTGTGGGCGGGAGAGGCCTACGAGCAGTACTTC	CASSLWAGEAYEQYF	-	TRBV5-1	TRBJ2-7	TRBD2
TGTGCCAGCAGCGTAGACGGACAGGGCTTGGCCGTGAGCTCCTACAATGAGCAGTTCTTC	CASSVDGQGLAVSSYNEQFF	-	TRBV9	TRBJ2-1	TRBD1
TGTGCCAGCTCACCACTTCCCCCGCGGCGCGTAGACGGCGGGGAGCTGTTTTTT	CASSPLPPRRVDGGELFF	-	TRBV18	TRBJ2-2	-
TGTGCCAGCAGAAAGTACGCGGGGGGAAACAATGAGCAGTTCTTC	CASRKYAGGNNEQFF	-	TRBV2	TRBJ2-1	TRBD2
TGCGCCAGCAGCTTGGTAGACTATGAGCAGTTCTTC	CASSLVDYEQFF	-	TRBV5-1	TRBJ2-1	-
TGTGCCAGCACCTCTAACACCGGACAGATTCTACATGGCTACACCTTC	CASTSNTGQILHGYTF	-	TRBV5-4	TRBJ1-2	-
TGTGCCAGCAGCCTAGGACAGAGCACAGATACGCAGTATTTT	CASSLGQSTDTQYF	once	TRBV11-3	TRBJ2-3	-
TGTGCCAGCAGGGAAGCGGGGAGTAGCACAGATACGCAGTATTTT	CASREAGSSTDTQYF	-	TRBV2	TRBJ2-3	TRBD2
TGTGCCAGCAGCGGACAGGGAACTAATGAAAAACTGTTTTTT	CASSGQGTNEKLFF	-	TRBV9	TRBJ1-4	TRBD1
TGTGCCAGCAGCACTCCCGAAAGCTACGAGCAGTACTTC	CASSTPESYEQYF	once	TRBV6-6	TRBJ2-7	-
TGTGCCAGCAGTTCCGATAGCGGGAGGGCGGGGTATGCGGGCGAGCAGTACTTC	CASSSDSGRAGYAGEQYF	-	TRBV27	TRBJ2-7	TRBD2
TGTGCCTGGAGGGGGACAGGGGGCAATCAGCCCCAGCATTTT	CAWRGTGGNQPQHF	-	TRBV30	TRBJ1-5	TRBD1
TGTGCCAGTAGTAGGGGACAGGGGGCGTACGGTGGGGCCAACGTCCTGACTTTC	CASSRGQGAYGGANVLTF	-	TRBV19	TRBJ2-6	TRBD1
TGTGCCATCAGTGGGATCACAGGGGGCTATGGCTACACCTTC	CAISGITGGYGYTF	-	TRBV10-3	TRBJ1-2	TRBD1
TGTGCCAGCCGGGACAGGGGCTTCACAGATACGCAGTATTTT	CASRDRGFTDTQYF	-	TRBV2	TRBJ2-3	TRBD1
TGTGCCAGCAGCGCAAGACCGGCAGGGTCTAATCAGCCCCAGCATTTT	CASSARPAGSNQPQHF	-	TRBV5-6	TRBJ1-5	-
TGTGCCTGGGCCAGGGGGTCCTACGAGCAGTACTTC	CAWARGSYEQYF	-	TRBV30	TRBJ2-7	TRBD1
TGTGCCACCAGCAGGCACCTTGCTAGCGGGGACAATGAGCAGTTCTTC	CATSRHLASGDNEQFF	few	TRBV15	TRBJ2-1	TRBD2
TGCGCCAGCAGCTTAAATCCCGGGACAGGGACGTCCGAGCAGTACTTC	CASSLNPGTGTSEQYF	-	TRBV5-1	TRBJ2-7	TRBD1
TGCGCCAGCAGCTTGATGAGTAGCGGGGTCAGCTCCTACAATGAGCAGTTCTTC	CASSLMSSGVSSYNEQFF	-	TRBV5-1	TRBJ2-1	TRBD2
TGTGCCAGCAGTGAAGGCGCCAGGCAAAACTATGGCTACACCTTC	CASSEGARQNYGYTF	-	TRBV2	TRBJ1-2	-
TGTGCCAGAAGCTTGGACAGTTCCCCCTCTGGGGCCAACGTCCTGACTTTC	CARSLDSSPSGANVLTF	-	TRBV5-3	TRBJ2-6	-
TGTGCCAGCATTGTCCGGGTGGGGCTGGGTGAAGCTTTCTTT	CASIVRVGLGEAFF	-	TRBV28	TRBJ1-1	-
TGTGCCAGCAGCTTAAACCCCACTAGCACAGATACGCAGTATTTT	CASSLNPTSTDTQYF	-	TRBV7-2	TRBJ2-3	-
TGTGCCAGCAGCCTTAGCGGGAGTGTCTACGAGCAGTACTTC	CASSLSGSVYEQYF	-	TRBV5-4	TRBJ2-7	TRBD2
TGTGCCAGCAGTGACGGGGGAGGATACTACGAGCAGTACTTC	CASSDGGGYYEQYF	once	TRBV6-1	TRBJ2-7	-
TGCGCCAGCAGCCAAGAGGGGACAGGGGTGACCACTGAAGCTTTCTTT	CASSQEGTGVTTEAFF	once	TRBV4-1	TRBJ1-1	TRBD1
TGTGCCAGCACCCCGGGACAGGAGTACGAGCAGTACTTC	CASTPGQEYEQYF	-	TRBV6-1	TRBJ2-7	TRBD1
TGTGCCAGCACTATTTTCGACAGGGGGCATGAGCAGTACTTC	CASTIFDRGHEQYF	-	TRBV2	TRBJ2-7	TRBD1
TGTGCCAGCAGTCCCGGACAGGGGGATATTGGAAACACCATATATTTT	CASSPGQGDIGNTIYF	once	TRBV27	TRBJ1-3	TRBD1
TGCGCCAGCAGCCCGCGGACTTCTTCTGAGTCCTACAATGAGCAGTTCTTC	CASSPRTSSESYNEQFF	-	TRBV5-1	TRBJ2-1	-
TGTGCTAGCCTCCAGCCCCAGCATTTT	CASLQPQHF	once	TRBV7-7	TRBJ1-5	-
TGCGCCAGCAGCCCGGGGGAATCGGGGGAGCTGTTTTTT	CASSPGESGELFF	once	TRBV5-1	TRBJ2-2	-
TGTGCCAGCAGACACCAGGGGGCCACAAGCAATGAGCAGTTCTTC	CASRHQGATSNEQFF	-	TRBV5-4	TRBJ2-1	TRBD1
TGTGCCAGCAGCTCTACAGATACGCAGTATTTT	CASSSTDTQYF	-	TRBV7-9	TRBJ2-3	-